This TCR beta chain emerged from a study of radiotherapy plus CTLA-4 blockade in lung cancer. The wider study: Objective responses emerged in about 20% of patients, and around 29% attained disease control. The study, taken as a whole, reports: Alongside interferon-beta, early blood T cell clone dynamics were reportedly the best predictor of response.

CDR1 and CDR2 (germline): SEHNR, FQNEAQ (reference sequence). This CDR3 contains 16 residues. Trimming cost V 4 bases and J 8 bases, with 20 bases left between them. As regards this clone: The antigen remains unidentified.

Sequencing was performed with immunoSEQ multiplex PCR; in TCRdb, only in-frame clones are kept and a portion is missing. The sample includes fewer than 100,000 clones, 60% to 85% of them seen just once. Treatment of patients with chemo-refractory metastatic non-small-cell lung cancer consisted of focal radiation plus CTLA-4 blockade with ipilimumab. The sequence came from a human donor with non-small cell lung cancer whose response to radiotherapy plus ipilimumab could not be evaluated. Some clones in this sample may be carry-over from other donors' samples. V usage is TRBV7-9 and J usage is TRBJ1-4, with TRBD1 as a possible D gene (5 bases). This specimen was peripheral blood, taken from a patient treated with radiotherapy plus ipilimumab. CDR3 sequence (DNA): TGTGCCAGCAGCTCCCCGGGACGGGGGGACGGGGAAAAACTGTTTTTT. This translates into CASSSPGRGDGEKLFF.